The rows below give T cell receptor beta chains drawn from one sample of a study of glioma-infiltrating T cells after dendritic cell vaccination. Using immunoSEQ multiplex PCR, the repertoire was profiled, and TCRdb retains in-frame clones only, with some absent. The table lists more than 55,000 clones, roughly 84% of them singletons. The sample was blood, taken after dendritic cell vaccination. Receptors were obtained from a human donor with glioblastoma. Each CDR3 is given without its conserved first and last residue. Each record gives: clone size, V gene, J gene, CDR3 protein. Not every row has a clone size; where given, it reads once, few, many or a size class.

clone_size: -
v_call: TRBV23-1
j_call: TRBJ2-2
cdr3_aa: ASSLWDRGNTGELF

clone_size: -
v_call: TRBV7-9
j_call: TRBJ1-2
cdr3_aa: ASSQDRASLLSYGYT

clone_size: -
v_call: TRBV2
j_call: TRBJ2-7
cdr3_aa: ASRDTIPYEQY

clone_size: -
v_call: TRBV6-5
j_call: TRBJ2-3
cdr3_aa: ASSYGSGGDADTQY

clone_size: -
v_call: TRBV7-3
j_call: TRBJ2-3
cdr3_aa: ASSLGGTDTQY

clone_size: -
v_call: TRBV7-6
j_call: TRBJ1-5
cdr3_aa: ASTEDRGGQPQH

clone_size: -
v_call: TRBV28
j_call: TRBJ1-2
cdr3_aa: ASSLVRASGYT

clone_size: -
v_call: TRBV6-5
j_call: TRBJ2-3
cdr3_aa: ASSGGASGDTQY

clone_size: once
v_call: TRBV7-2
j_call: TRBJ1-6
cdr3_aa: ASSLGPNNSPLH

clone_size: -
v_call: TRBV6-4
j_call: TRBJ1-5
cdr3_aa: ASHQVGLGNQPQH

clone_size: -
v_call: TRBV10-2
j_call: TRBJ1-1
cdr3_aa: ASSENSNTEAF

clone_size: -
v_call: TRBV27
j_call: TRBJ2-7
cdr3_aa: ASSLGLGSEQY

clone_size: once
v_call: TRBV29-1
j_call: TRBJ2-7
cdr3_aa: SVWTGDFREQY

clone_size: once
v_call: TRBV5-6
j_call: TRBJ1-4
cdr3_aa: ASSARGNGEKLF

clone_size: few
v_call: TRBV30
j_call: TRBJ2-1
cdr3_aa: AGQGDRGNEQF

clone_size: -
v_call: TRBV30
j_call: TRBJ1-6
cdr3_aa: AWSVLSSYNSPLH

clone_size: -
v_call: TRBV7-2
j_call: TRBJ2-3
cdr3_aa: ASSIKSGGRGDTQY

clone_size: -
v_call: TRBV11-2
j_call: TRBJ1-6
cdr3_aa: ASSFRPTSGSPLH

clone_size: -
v_call: TRBV30
j_call: TRBJ2-7
cdr3_aa: AWSGGQRPSYEQY

clone_size: -
v_call: TRBV14
j_call: TRBJ2-3
cdr3_aa: ASSQVRYSLQGTDTQY

clone_size: -
v_call: TRBV7-9
j_call: TRBJ1-3
cdr3_aa: ASGEWGSGNTIY

clone_size: once
v_call: TRBV9
j_call: TRBJ1-6
cdr3_aa: ASSQPGRSPLH

clone_size: -
v_call: TRBV7-2
j_call: TRBJ2-1
cdr3_aa: ASSLAQGVFNEQF

clone_size: -
v_call: TRBV19
j_call: TRBJ1-1
cdr3_aa: ASSPTGVGEAF

clone_size: -
v_call: TRBV29-1
j_call: TRBJ1-2
cdr3_aa: SVGETGGDDGYT

clone_size: once
v_call: TRBV5-1
j_call: TRBJ2-3
cdr3_aa: ASSLGQGAADTQY

clone_size: -
v_call: TRBV19
j_call: TRBJ2-1
cdr3_aa: ASSIAGTAINEQF

clone_size: once
v_call: TRBV29-1
j_call: TRBJ2-3
cdr3_aa: SVSLRGRSDTQY

clone_size: -
v_call: TRBV5-1
j_call: -
cdr3_aa: ASSFRGRTYEQY

clone_size: once
v_call: TRBV2
j_call: TRBJ1-1
cdr3_aa: ASRHDKGTEAF

clone_size: -
v_call: TRBV9
j_call: TRBJ1-3
cdr3_aa: ASSKTGISGNTIY

clone_size: -
v_call: TRBV7-8
j_call: TRBJ2-3
cdr3_aa: ASSLSGTSASHTQY

clone_size: -
v_call: TRBV29-1
j_call: TRBJ1-2
cdr3_aa: SVDSGDYGYT

clone_size: -
v_call: TRBV7-8
j_call: TRBJ1-4
cdr3_aa: ASSVTGAGREKLF

clone_size: few
v_call: TRBV7-2
j_call: TRBJ1-2
cdr3_aa: ASSLSRSDGYT

clone_size: -
v_call: TRBV6-6
j_call: TRBJ1-2
cdr3_aa: ASSYRHSGDGYT

clone_size: -
v_call: TRBV10-3
j_call: TRBJ1-2
cdr3_aa: AISGGRSNYGYT

clone_size: -
v_call: TRBV4-3
j_call: TRBJ2-3
cdr3_aa: ASSQVGGLAGGWDTQY

clone_size: -
v_call: TRBV14
j_call: TRBJ2-6
cdr3_aa: ASSPHRGQSGANVLT

clone_size: -
v_call: TRBV9
j_call: TRBJ1-3
cdr3_aa: ASSPLTTGAGNTIY

clone_size: once
v_call: TRBV5-1
j_call: TRBJ1-3
cdr3_aa: ASSPGPSGGPGNTIY

clone_size: -
v_call: TRBV7-2
j_call: TRBJ1-2
cdr3_aa: ASSPLRDSDYGYT

clone_size: -
v_call: TRBV5-1
j_call: TRBJ1-2
cdr3_aa: ASSLGRGGKVLGYT

clone_size: -
v_call: TRBV27
j_call: TRBJ1-1
cdr3_aa: ASSIHGTGGNTEAF

clone_size: -
v_call: TRBV9
j_call: TRBJ1-6
cdr3_aa: ASSFTGTGGNSPLH

clone_size: -
v_call: TRBV5-1
j_call: TRBJ2-3
cdr3_aa: ASSFAGGSTDTQY

clone_size: few
v_call: TRBV4-3
j_call: TRBJ2-5
cdr3_aa: ASSQGFGQGARETQY

clone_size: -
v_call: TRBV28
j_call: TRBJ1-5
cdr3_aa: ASSPHRGYGNQPQH